This passage covers 22 T cell receptor beta chains from one sample sequenced in a study of blood T cell repertoires in COVID-19. Profiling relied on immunoSEQ multiplex PCR, and the TCRdb table lists in-frame clones only, not all of them. The sample contains approximately 120,000 clones, more than 75% of which appear only once. The sequenced sample consisted of peripheral blood. The receptors were sampled from a woman in her forties or fifties who had recovered from COVID-19.

In this sample, this clone turned up many times. The chain is built from TRBV28 and TRBJ1-6, with 7 bases that match TRBD1. The V gene end was trimmed by 7 bases and the J gene end by 7 bases; junction bases not matched to a gene: 7. This CDR3 contains 14 residues. CDR1 MDHEN and CDR2 SYDVKM come from the germline V gene. The CDR3 spells CASTQGGWNSPLHF. DNA of the CDR3: TGTGCCAGCACCCAGGGGGGATGGAATTCACCCCTCCACTTT. Filled out from reference TRBV28 and TRBJ1-6, the complete variable domain reads DVKVTQSSRYLVKRTGEKVFLECVQDMDHENMFWYRQDPGLGLRLIYFSYDVKMKEKGDIPEGYSVSREKKERFSLILESASTNQTSMYLCASTQGGWNSPLHFGNGTRLTVT.

The chain carries TRBV12-3 or TRBV12-4 and TRBJ2-3; D uncertain. V was shortened by 3 bases and J by 1 base, with 5 bases between the two germline ends. The CDR3 has 13 amino acids. CDR3 DNA sequence: TGTGCCAGCAGTTTTATTGGCACAGATACGCAGTATTTT. Translating gives CASSFIGTDTQYF.

This chain uses TRBV7-2 with TRBJ1-1; D not resolved. V was clipped by 5 bases and J by 4 bases, with 14 bases between them. The CDR3 runs to 14 residues. The V gene's germline CDR1 is SGHTA and CDR2 FQGNSA. In nucleotides, the CDR3 is TGTGCCAGCAGCCTGACACCATTCTCCACTGAAGCTTTCTTT. Its protein is CASSLTPFSTEAFF. Combining the CDR3 with reference TRBV7-2 and TRBJ1-1 gives the whole variable domain GAGVSQSPSNKVTEKGKDVELRCDPISGHTALYWYRQSLGQGLEFLIYFQGNSAPDKSGLPSDRFSAERTGGSVSTLTIQRTQQEDSAVYLCASSLTPFSTEAFFGQGTRLTVV.

This clone appeared a single time. This chain links TRBV18 with TRBJ2-3; 7 nucleotides match TRBD1. The V gene's germline CDR1 is KGHSH and CDR2 LQKENI. V was pared by 2 bases and J by 13 bases, with 6 bases of the junction left unmatched. This CDR3 has 12 residues. CDR3 sequence: CASSPEGDREYF. For the CDR3, the DNA is TGTGCCAGCTCACCAGAAGGGGACAGAGAGTATTTT.

The table lists this clone with a count of one. The rearrangement joins TRBV2 to TRBJ1-6; weak D call: TRBD1 (6 bases). Germline V gene lookup returns CDR1 SNHLY and CDR2 FYNNEI. V was pared by 6 bases and J by 6 bases, with 12 bases between. The CDR3 has 14 amino acids. The CDR3 reads CASRRTDSNSPLHF. The CDR3 bases are TGTGCCAGCAGACGGACAGATTCTAATTCACCCCTCCACTTT.

The V call is TRBV7-7, the J call TRBJ2-7; D gene ambiguous. V lost 8 bases and J lost 2, with 13 bases in between. Germline V gene sequence: CDR1 SSHAT, CDR2 FNYEAQ (reference sequence). The length of the CDR3 is 13 residues. CDR3 DNA: TGTGCCAGCGGAGTTGTTTTACCCTACGAGCAGTACTTC. Translated: CASGVVLPYEQYF.

Regarding this clone: Compared with germline, one end of the junction differs, possibly owing to a read error. The rearrangement joins TRBV2 to TRBJ2-7, with 9 bases fitting TRBD2. Germline values: CDR1 SNHLY, CDR2 FYNNEI. The CDR3 contains 11 residues. CDR3 DNA sequence: TGTGCCAGCAGTGGATCAGCGGGAGGTCACTTC. This codes for CASSGSAGGHF.

The rearrangement links TRBV6-5 to TRBJ1-2; perhaps TRBD1 as D (6 bases). Germline-derived CDR1 and CDR2 are MNHEY and SVGAGI. The germline V and J ends were trimmed by 5 bases and 4 bases, with 11 bases remaining between them. This CDR3 has 13 amino acids. The CDR3 bases are TGTGCCAGCAGTCTGACAGGACTCTATGGCTACACCTTC. Its translation: CASSLTGLYGYTF.

A single count supports this clone. The J gene is TRBJ1-6, the V gene TRBV11-2; TRBD1 matches 11 bases. J gave up 9 bases and V 5 bases, and 9 bases lay outside the gene matches. This CDR3 has 16 amino acids. Germline CDR1 is SGHAT and CDR2 is FQNNGV. The CDR3 protein is CASSTQPGQGGSPLHF. CDR3 DNA: TGTGCCAGCAGCACACAACCGGGACAGGGGGGTTCACCCCTCCACTTT.

This clone was detected a few times. This chain connects TRBV7-9 to TRBJ1-2; D unclear. Trimming shortened V by 5 bases and J by 8 bases, and 15 bases separated the two germline ends. Looked up from germline, CDR1 is SEHNR and CDR2 is FQNEAQ (reference sequence). This CDR3 has 13 residues. As DNA, the CDR3 is TGTGCCAGCAGCCCTCTTCGACAAGGAGGCTACACCTTC. Translating gives CASSPLRQGGYTF.

This sequence joins TRBV9 and TRBJ1-2, with D possibly TRBD1 on 5 matching bases. Per the germline V gene, CDR1 is SGDLS and CDR2 is YYNGEE. Trimming removed 4 bases from V and 4 bases from J, with 17 bases in between. The CDR3 loop spans 15 amino acids. The chain's CDR3 is CASSLGHLLVYGYTF. Here the CDR3 DNA reads TGTGCCAGCAGCCTCGGACACTTGCTGGTCTATGGCTACACCTTC.

The rearrangement uses TRBV6-1 and TRBJ1-2; D is unclear. Trimming took 3 bases from V and 6 from J, leaving 11 bases between them. Germline values: CDR1 MNHNS, CDR2 SASEGT. CDR3 length: 13 residues. The CDR3 sequence is CASSETSGNGYTF. In DNA, the CDR3 is TGTGCCAGCAGTGAGACGAGCGGAAATGGCTACACCTTC.

V and J are TRBV6-2 or TRBV6-3 and TRBJ2-3; 8 positions match TRBD2. V lost 5 bases, J lost 0 bases, and 7 bases stayed unmatched. CDR1 MNHEY and CDR2 SVGEGT come from the germline V gene. This CDR3 is 16 amino acids long. The CDR3 sequence: CASSKPGLGSTDTQYF. The CDR3 DNA is TGTGCCAGCAGTAAACCGGGACTAGGGAGCACAGATACGCAGTATTTT.

The chain uses TRBV2 and TRBJ2-3; 12 bases match TRBD1. The junction had 7 bases not matched to a gene; V was cut back by 4 bases and J by 5 bases. CDR1 is SNHLY and CDR2 is FYNNEI in the germline V gene. The CDR3 is made up of 16 amino acids. Here the CDR3 reads CASSAWDRGPQDTQYF. The CDR3 bases are TGTGCCAGCAGTGCCTGGGACAGGGGGCCTCAAGATACGCAGTATTTT. The entire variable domain, with the rest obtained from reference TRBV2 and TRBJ2-3, is as follows: EPEVTQTPSHQVTQMGQEVILRCVPISNHLYFYWYRQILGQKVEFLVSFYNNEISEKSEIFDDQFSVERPDGSNFTLKIRSTKLEDSAMYFCASSAWDRGPQDTQYFGPGTRLTVL.

The chain has TRBV20-1 and TRBJ2-1, with 7 bases that match TRBD2. This CDR3 is built from 16 residues. CDR1 is DFQATT, CDR2 SNEGSKA, per germline (reference sequence). V was clipped by 5 bases and J by 2 bases; unmatched bases: 12. This chain's CDR3 is CSAGASTSAAYNEQFF. The DNA of the CDR3 is TGCAGTGCTGGTGCCTCTACTAGCGCGGCCTACAATGAGCAGTTCTTC.

This clone was recorded once. The V call is TRBV29-1, the J call TRBJ1-2, with 7 positions matching TRBD1. Germline lookup yields CDR1 SQVTM and CDR2 ANQGSEA. There are 11 residues in the CDR3. The V segment lost 6 bases and the J segment 7 bases; nucleotides outside the gene matches: 5. The CDR3: CSVGQVAGYTF. The CDR3 coding sequence is TGCAGCGTAGGACAGGTGGCTGGCTACACCTTC.

The V call is TRBV6-5, the J call TRBJ2-1; TRBD1 might be the D (5 bases). Germline V lookup: CDR1 MNHEY, CDR2 SVGAGI. The CDR3 has 15 residues. V was pared by 6 bases and J by 2 bases, with 14 bases between. DNA for the CDR3: TGTGCCAGCAGCTTACAGGTTGGTGCCTACAATGAGCAGTTCTTC. It yields the protein CASSLQVGAYNEQFF.

J is TRBJ1-6 and V is TRBV19; D not resolved. V was shortened by 3 bases and J by 13 bases, with 13 bases between the two germline ends. CDR3 length: 13 residues. Germline V gene data show CDR1 as LNHDA and CDR2 as SQIVND (reference sequence). The CDR3 DNA follows: TGTGCCAGTAGTATTAATACGGGTTTTCCCCTCCACTTT. This translates into CASSINTGFPLHF.

V gene TRBV4-2 combines with J gene TRBJ2-7; weak D call: TRBD2 (6 bases). CDR1 and CDR2 (germline): LGHNA, YNFKEQ. The ends were cut back, 1 base at V and 0 bases at J, with 13 bases in the middle. This CDR3 spans 16 amino acids. The CDR3 nucleotides are TGTGCCAGCAGCCAAGGAATAGCGGAAAGCTCCTACGAGCAGTACTTC. Translated: CASSQGIAESSYEQYF.

V usage is TRBV18 and J usage is TRBJ1-1; the D gene is possibly TRBD1 (6 bases). Germline assignment: CDR1 KGHSH and CDR2 LQKENI. This CDR3 has 15 residues. V lost 0 bases and J lost 4, with 12 bases in between. CDR3 DNA: TGTGCCAGCTCACCACCGAAGGGGGGGAGCACTGAAGCTTTCTTT. This translates into CASSPPKGGSTEAFF.

The CDR3 nucleotides are TGTGCCAGCAGCTTCCCGGGACTAGCGGAGATGAACACCGGGGAGCTGTTTTTT. It encodes CASSFPGLAEMNTGELFF. The rearrangement uses TRBV7-9 and TRBJ2-2, with TRBD2 identical over 11 bases. The CDR3 contains 18 residues. J gave up 1 base and V 3 bases, and 7 bases lay outside the gene matches. CDR1 SEHNR and CDR2 FQNEAQ come from the germline V gene (reference sequence).

The CDR3 bases are TGTGCCAGCAGCCAAGGTTCCGGGACTAGCGGGAGTATTTTATACAATGAGCAGTTCTTC. The encoded protein is CASSQGSGTSGSILYNEQFF. The V gene is TRBV3-1 (or the pseudogene TRBV3-2), the J gene TRBJ2-1; TRBD2 matches 14 bases. V lost 1 base to trimming and J lost 4 bases; unmatched junction nucleotides: 12. The CDR3 contains 20 residues. Germline values: CDR1 LGHDT, CDR2 YNNKEL (reference sequence).